This T cell receptor (beta chain) originates from a study of T cell responses to AZD1222 COVID-19 vaccine (dated by TCRdb to 2020 to 2023). General notes on the study: AZD1222 recipients with second doses at about 4 weeks or about 12 weeks were pooled, because spike-specific TCR depth and breadth did not differ between schedules. Trial participants were enrolled into age subgroups of 18-55, 56-69 and 70-plus years, which contained about 160, 30 and 59 TCR-sequenced participants, respectively. A total of 230 to 250 trial participants underwent TCR sequencing, of whom roughly 210 had received two doses of AZD1222 and 26 had received two doses of the MenACWY control vaccine. The study at large found these results: After two AZD1222 doses, both the breadth and the depth of spike-specific TCRs were significantly higher than at day 0 and than in MenACWY recipients. Because no samples from the day 14 peak response were available, repertoires could be characterized only after the peak T cell response. CD4 TCRs associated with the vaccine covered the entire spike protein, and the dominant responses were in regions 160-218 and 743-854. Epitopes outside the regions mutated in the B.1.351 and B.1.1.7 variants were reportedly recognized by nearly half of the unique spike-specific TCRs. The 56-69-year group was small, and its depth increase did not reach significance, likely because of low power. Most participants were white British and females outnumbered males, and the authors suggested that clonal diversity may have been underestimated. Conclusions about previously exposed vaccinees were limited because only six or seven AZD1222 recipients were SARS-CoV-2 seropositive at baseline.

A word on this clone: Its cognate antigen has yet to be identified. No base quality information exists; no much larger clone differs at one position.

The CDR3 regions of human TCRbeta chains were subjected to immunosequencing. The study's processing was this. Repertoire TCRs were matched against a reference library of SARS-CoV-2-specific TCRs generated with the MIRA antigen-specificity platform. Breadth was defined as the fraction of unique TCRs that were SARS-CoV-2-associated, and depth was defined as the fraction of total T cells that were SARS-CoV-2-associated. Using the MIRA data, every spike-specific TCR was mapped to the spike region that the TCR reacted to and assigned to either a CD4 or a CD8 class. Log10-transformed breadth and depth values were compared by one-way ANOVA with Sidak's multiple comparisons tests. TCRdb took this table from immuneACCESS and kept in-frame rearrangements with V and J called. Such tables lack part of the clones; where checked against another copy, unresolved V genes explain under half of the gap, and the rest is unexplained. The DNA was the basis for D and trimming; V, J and clone size are from that table. Recorded for this sample are 100,000 to 150,000 clones; 80% to 90% of them occurred a single time. More than 20% of the sample belongs to the ten largest clones.

The germline V gene (reference sequence) sets CDR1 to SGHNT and CDR2 to YYREEE. Reading from cysteine to phenylalanine, the CDR3 counts 14 amino acids. Only the CDR3 part of the read is kept: 42 bases, read in frame from the first base. The trim is 5 bases for V and 1 base for J, with a gap of 7 bases between the germline ends. The label giving this sample's time point can be read as: baseline before first vaccination. Samples from vaccinated people were obtained from the UK trials COV001 and COV002, which included a single-blind randomized controlled phase 2/3 trial of AZD1222 (ChAdOx1 nCoV-19) in healthy adults. For TCRbeta chain sequencing, PBMC samples were collected from trial participants at day 0 and at day 28 after the second dose.

Sequenced here: peripheral blood, sampled on day 0 of AZD1222 vaccination. The chain is made from TRBV5-4 and TRBJ2-6; TRBD1 could be the D gene, as 5 bases match. This clonotype was obtained from an adult in good health. The DNA is as follows: TGTGCCAGCAGTTCAGGGTCTGGGGCCAACGTCCTGACTTTC. It is translated as CASSSGSGANVLTF.